What follows are 8 T cell receptor beta chains derived from one specimen sequenced in a study of tissue T cells after allogeneic stem cell transplantation. Time point indicated: mouse harvest day 7 after allogeneic transplant. Tail vein injection delivered 10^7 T-cell-depleted bone marrow cells and 10^6 splenic CD5+ T cells. Assay: immunoSEQ multiplex PCR; the TCRdb copy retains only in-frame clones and omits some. The sample yields more than 10,000 clones, roughly two fifths seen once. Source material: skin. These receptors were taken from a female BALB/c mouse given C57BL/6 T cells with graft-versus-host disease after an allogeneic hematopoietic cell transplant.

This clone showed up just a few times. All gene names here are mouse names. Coverage ceases 1 residue before the CDR3 finishes, and the germline J gene fills in the end. V is TRBV26 and J is TRBJ2-5; TRBD1 matches at 11 bases. This CDR3 contains 16 residues. Trimming removed 4 bases from V and 5 bases from J; junction bases left unmatched: 8. Germline V CDR1 and CDR2: KGHPV, FQNQEV (reference sequence). The CDR3 spells CASSPGTGGSGDTQYF. CDR3 DNA, as far as it was read: TGTGCCAGCAGTCCGGGGACAGGGGGATCGGGAGACACCCAGTAC.

Details on this clone: Genes and germline are mouse. Read sequence stops 1 residue before the CDR3 end, and the germline J gene provides the missing end. The chain has TRBV3 and TRBJ2-2; 7 bases fit TRBD1. Germline lookup yields CDR1 SNHLY and CDR2 FYNGKV (reference sequence). The CDR3 is made up of 15 amino acids. V gave up 2 bases and J gave up 4 bases; unmatched junction bases: 4. The covered CDR3 bases are TGTGCCAGCAGCTTAAGACAGGGAGGCACCGGGCAGCTCTAC. Encoded protein: CASSLRQGGTGQLY. The whole CDR3 is CASSLRQGGTGQLYF.

Notes on this clone: Gene labels here are mouse ones. The CDR3 end falls 1 residue outside the read, so it is completed with the germline J gene. This rearrangement joins TRBV26 to TRBJ1-1; 9 nucleotides line up with TRBD1. There are 14 residues in the CDR3. CDR1 is KGHPV and CDR2 is FQNQEV in the germline V gene (reference sequence). Germline trimming cut 4 bases from V and 4 bases from J; bases unmatched to any gene: 4. CDR3 sequence: CASSHGQGTTEVFF. The CDR3 DNA, read in part, is TGTGCCAGCAGTCACGGACAGGGGACCACAGAAGTCTTC.

Turning to this clone: Genes and germline are mouse. The read ends 1 residue early relative to the CDR3; the germline J gene fills the gap. The gene calls are TRBV26 and TRBJ2-1, with unresolved D. The CDR3 sequence is 13 residues long. The ends were cut back, 2 bases at V and 2 bases at J, with 4 bases in the middle. Germline CDR1 and CDR2: KGHPV and FQNQEV (reference sequence). CDR3 bases read: TGTGCCAGCAGTCTGACAGACTATGCTGAGCAGTTC. Translated, it gives CASSLTDYAEQF. The entire CDR3 reads CASSLTDYAEQFF. The full variable domain, rest sourced from reference TRBV26 and TRBJ2-1, is NSKVIQTPRYLVKGQGQKAKMRCIPEKGHPVVFWYQQNKNNEFKFLINFQNQEVLQQIDMTEKRFSAECPSNSPCSLEIQSSEAGDSALYLCASSLTDYAEQFFGPGTRLTVL.

This clone was recorded a few times. The genes are named according to mouse. The CDR3 bases that were read are TGTGCCAGCAGGGGACGGTCCAACGAAAGATTATTT. Amino acid sequence: CASRGRSNERLF. The complete CDR3 reads CASRGRSNERLFF. This chain links TRBV3 with TRBJ1-4; D is perhaps TRBD1 (5 bases). Sequencing ends 1 residue short of the CDR3 end; the germline J gene provides the rest. Between the trimmed V and J ends, which lost 6 bases and 2 bases, there was a span of 7 bases. The CDR3 length is 13 residues. CDR1 and CDR2 (germline): SNHLY, FYNGKV (reference sequence). The full variable domain, in which reference TRBV3 and TRBJ1-4 provide the parts outside the CDR3, is GPKVLQIPSHQIIDMGQMVTLNCDPVSNHLYFYWYKQILGQQMEFLVNFYNGKVMEKSKLFKDQFSVERPDGSYFTLKIQPTALEDSAVYFCASRGRSNERLFFGHGTKLSVL.

Details on this clone: Genes and germline are mouse. With the read ending 1 residue before the CDR3 end, the germline J gene is used to fill in that end. This chain connects TRBV13-3 to TRBJ1-1; 7 bases fit TRBD1. The V segment lost 2 bases and the J segment 4 bases; nucleotides outside the gene matches: 8. The V gene's germline CDR1 is NNHDY and CDR2 SYVADS. The CDR3 sequence is 15 residues long. The covered CDR3 bases are TGTGCCAGCAGTGAAGGAGGGGGCGCGGTCACAGAAGTCTTC. Amino acids: CASSEGGGAVTEVF. The CDR3 reads in full as CASSEGGGAVTEVFF.

This clone has a single count. Genes and germline are mouse. Read sequence stops 1 residue before the CDR3 end, and the germline J gene provides the missing end. This chain joins TRBV13-1 and TRBJ1-4; 12 nucleotides match TRBD1. Germline CDR1 is NSHNY and CDR2 is SYGAGN. The ends lost 4 bases at V and 6 bases at J; junction bases unmatched: 4. CDR3 length: 15 residues. The sequenced part of the CDR3 DNA is TGTGCCAGCAGTCTCCGGGACAGGGGGCACGAAAGATTATTT. This translates into CASSLRDRGHERLF. The full CDR3 sequence reads CASSLRDRGHERLFF. Combining the CDR3 with reference TRBV13-1 and TRBJ1-4 gives the whole variable domain EAAVTQSPRNKVTVTGGNVTLSCRQTNSHNYMYWYRQDTGHGLRLIHYSYGAGNLRIGDVPDGYKATRTTQEDFFLLLELASPSQTSLYFCASSLRDRGHERLFFGHGTKLSVL.

This clone was found a few times. The gene names here belong to mouse. The read ends 1 residue early relative to the CDR3; the germline J gene fills the gap. The chain couples TRBV29 to TRBJ1-3; D call uncertain. Trimming removed 3 bases at V and 0 bases at J, with 6 bases between. The V gene's germline CDR1 is MSHET and CDR2 SYDVDS. The CDR3 runs to 14 residues. The CDR3 spells CASSFPYSGNTLYF. CDR3 bases read: TGTGCTAGCAGTTTCCCATATTCTGGAAATACGCTCTAT.